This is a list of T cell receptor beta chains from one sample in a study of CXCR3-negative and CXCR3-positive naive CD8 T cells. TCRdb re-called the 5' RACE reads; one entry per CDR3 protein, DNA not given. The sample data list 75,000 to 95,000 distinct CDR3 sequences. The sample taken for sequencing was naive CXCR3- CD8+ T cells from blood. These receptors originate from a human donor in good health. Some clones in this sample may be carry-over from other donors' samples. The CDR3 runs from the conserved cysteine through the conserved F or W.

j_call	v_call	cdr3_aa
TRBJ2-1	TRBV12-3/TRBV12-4	CASSQGQVYNEQFF
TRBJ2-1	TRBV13	CASSPRGTSGMYEQFF
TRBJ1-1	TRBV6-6	CASSKSMDTEAFF
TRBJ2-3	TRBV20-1	CSARFHPEASDTDTQYF
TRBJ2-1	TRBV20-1	CSAPGSGYNEQFF
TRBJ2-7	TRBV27	CASTLPPYEQYF
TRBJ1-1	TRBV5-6	CASSLSPGKWNIMNTEAFF
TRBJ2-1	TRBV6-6	CASTSTANEQFF
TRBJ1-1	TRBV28	CASSLLSDSPVDTEAFF
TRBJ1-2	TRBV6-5	CASSPGLANYGYTF
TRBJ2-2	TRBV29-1	CSAERTNTGELFF
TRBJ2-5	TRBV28	CASSPGRRVRETQYF
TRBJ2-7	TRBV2	CARGGTGEYEQYF
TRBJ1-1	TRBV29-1	CSVEDPGDTEAFF
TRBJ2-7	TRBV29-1	CSVELSPGTPYEQYF
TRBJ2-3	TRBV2	CASSDQGADTQYF
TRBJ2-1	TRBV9	CASSANFAGQNSHNEQFF
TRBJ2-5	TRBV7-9	CASGDRDVETQYF
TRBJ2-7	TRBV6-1	CASSTAGGMSYEQYF
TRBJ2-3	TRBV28	CASSGEGFRPDTQYF
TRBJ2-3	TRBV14	CASSPAGGTDTQYF
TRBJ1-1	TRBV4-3	CGSSQDTGRGSEAFF
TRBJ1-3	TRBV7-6	CASSLAPEGNTIYF
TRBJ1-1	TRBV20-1	CSARDPTDRNTEAFF
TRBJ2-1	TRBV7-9	CASSLTGGWANEQFF
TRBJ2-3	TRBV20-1	CSARVRRLPTDTQYF
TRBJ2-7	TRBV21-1	CASNRTSGPYEQYF
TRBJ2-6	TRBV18	CASSPRRDSGANVLTF
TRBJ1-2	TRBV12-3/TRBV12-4	CASSLGQVDGYTF
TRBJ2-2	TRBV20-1	CSARVEGREQTGELFF
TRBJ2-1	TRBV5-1	CASSLTRLNNNEQFF
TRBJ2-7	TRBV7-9	CASSAGRLAGNEQYF
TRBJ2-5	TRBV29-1	CSVEPAGGQETQYF
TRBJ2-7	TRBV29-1	CSVESTGRSSYEQYF
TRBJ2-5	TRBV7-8	CASSLTPGLSFQETQYF
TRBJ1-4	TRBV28	CASSLLGSGEKLFF
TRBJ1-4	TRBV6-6	CASRQGGEKLFF
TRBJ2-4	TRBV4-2	CASSRTLVASQDSVKNIQYF
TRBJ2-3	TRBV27	CASRGTDTQYF
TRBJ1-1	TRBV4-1	CASSPRSGKDTEAFF
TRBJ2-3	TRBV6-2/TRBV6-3	CASSYGDRNTDTQYF
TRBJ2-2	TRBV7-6	CASSLGIGPTGELFF
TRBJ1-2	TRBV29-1	CSARADYGYTF
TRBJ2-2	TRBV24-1	CATSESTGIAGELFF
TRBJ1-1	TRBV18	CASSRLDTLNTEAFF
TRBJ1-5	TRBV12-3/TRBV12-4	CASSLLQGPQHF
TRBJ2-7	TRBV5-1	CASSLRDGNEQYF
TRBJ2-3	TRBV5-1	CASSLGRDWGDTQYF
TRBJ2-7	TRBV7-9	CASSPPQGTTYEQYF
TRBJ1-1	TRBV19	CASTSLRAANMNTEAFF
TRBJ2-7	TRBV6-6	CASTLAGGSYEQYF